The 31 T cell receptor beta chains below all came from one sample that was sequenced in a study of cytomegalovirus exposure and HLA in healthy donors. In the PCR, 60 Vbeta and 13 Jbeta primers were used. Method: immunoSEQ multiplex PCR; TCRdb's copy keeps in-frame clones and lacks some. The data hold about 140,000 clones, with more than 75% observed a single time. Sequenced sample: PBMCs. The receptor source for this set is a man aged 50-59 years in good health and CMV-seronegative.

This clone was seen a few times. V gene TRBV28 combines with J gene TRBJ1-4; TRBD1 matches 12 bases. The CDR3 has 15 residues. Germline V gives CDR1 MDHEN, CDR2 SYDVKM. V gave up 7 bases and J gave up 10 bases; unmatched junction bases: 10. The DNA for the CDR3 is TGTGCCAGCACTCAAATCGGGACAGGGGGCGGAAAACTGTTTTTT. This translates into CASTQIGTGGGKLFF.

The chain recombines TRBV9 with TRBJ2-5; 10 positions agree with TRBD1. V trimming: 4 bases; J trimming: 1 base; junction bases outside the gene matches: 10. The CDR3 is 17 residues long. Germline CDR1 is SGDLS and CDR2 is YYNGEE. CDR3 loop: CASSSRDRGSLQETQYF. CDR3 nucleotide sequence: TGTGCCAGCAGCTCCCGGGACAGGGGTTCCCTCCAAGAGACCCAGTACTTC. The whole variable domain, filled in from reference TRBV9 and TRBJ2-5, reads DSGVTQTPKHLITATGQRVTLRCSPRSGDLSVYWYQQSLDQGLQFLIQYYNGEERAKGNILERFSAQQFPDLHSELNLSSLELGDSALYFCASSSRDRGSLQETQYFGPGTRLLVL.

The chain joins TRBV5-4 to TRBJ2-7; 8 nucleotides align to TRBD2. In germline, CDR1 is SGHNT, CDR2 YYREEE (reference sequence). CDR3 size: 14 residues. The V segment lost 4 bases and the J segment 5 bases; nucleotides outside the gene matches: 8. CDR3 loop: CASSPRGVLNEQYF. In DNA form, the CDR3 reads TGTGCCAGCAGCCCGCGGGGGGTGCTTAACGAGCAGTACTTC.

This clone occurred a few times. The rearrangement joins TRBV9 to TRBJ2-1, with 8 bases that match TRBD1. The junction had 19 bases not matched to a gene; V was cut back by 3 bases and J by 5 bases. Germline loops: CDR1 SGDLS, CDR2 YYNGEE. The CDR3 totals 19 residues. The CDR3 spells CASSGQGRQKTGANNEQFF. Here the CDR3 DNA reads TGTGCCAGCAGCGGACAGGGCCGGCAAAAGACAGGGGCGAACAATGAGCAGTTCTTC.

The V call is TRBV11-2, the J call TRBJ1-3; D gene unclear. Trimming left V 1 base short and J 4 bases short, with 2 bases between. CDR1 and CDR2 from the germline V gene are SGHAT and FQNNGV. The CDR3 is 12 amino acids. The CDR3 DNA reads as TGTGCCAGCAGCTTAGTAGGAAACACCATATATTTT. Its protein product is CASSLVGNTIYF. Full variable domain (rest looked up from reference TRBV11-2 and TRBJ1-3): EAGVAQSPRYKIIEKRQSVAFWCNPISGHATLYWYQQILGQGPKLLIQFQNNGVVDDSQLPKDRFSAERLKGVDSTLKIQPAKLEDSAVYLCASSLVGNTIYFGEGSWLTVV.

V is TRBV7-7 and J is TRBJ2-5; no clear D. CDR3 size: 14 residues. The ends were cut back, 3 bases at V and 4 bases at J, with 12 bases in the middle. The germline V gene encodes CDR1 SSHAT and CDR2 FNYEAQ (reference sequence). The CDR3 spells CASSLGFELETQYF. The DNA of the CDR3 is TGTGCCAGCAGCTTGGGCTTCGAACTAGAGACCCAGTACTTC.

The rearrangement uses TRBV6-6 and TRBJ2-7, with D perhaps TRBD1 (7 bases). Trimming took off 4 bases at V and 3 bases at J, with 10 bases between the two ends. The CDR3 is made up of 13 amino acids. The V gene's germline CDR1 is MNHNY and CDR2 SVGAGI (reference sequence). The CDR3 sequence is CASSSQGGYEQYF. DNA for the CDR3: TGTGCCAGCAGTTCCCAGGGGGGCTACGAGCAGTACTTC.

This rearrangement joins TRBV28 to TRBJ2-7; 13 bases match TRBD2. Germline V gene lookup returns CDR1 MDHEN and CDR2 SYDVKM. There are 15 residues in the CDR3. Trimming took 6 bases from V and 2 from J; bases not matched to a gene: 4. CDR3 DNA: TGTGCCAGCAGGCTGACTAGCGGGGGGCCCTACGAGCAGTACTTC. Translating it yields CASRLTSGGPYEQYF.

The CDR3 reads CASGSGMNYGYTF. The CDR3 DNA reads TGTGCCAGTGGCTCGGGGATGAACTATGGCTACACCTTC. The gene calls are TRBV27 and TRBJ1-2; D uncertain. This CDR3 contains 13 residues. CDR1 and CDR2 from the germline V gene are MNHEY and SMNVEV (reference sequence). Trimming left V 9 bases short and J 2 bases short, with 13 bases between.

Turning to this clone: An end of the junction does not agree with germline; a read error may underlie this. The J gene is TRBJ2-1, the V gene TRBV7-7, with D possibly matching TRBD1 (5 bases). Germline CDR1 is SSHAT and CDR2 is FNYEAQ (reference sequence). The CDR3 loop spans 14 amino acids. The CDR3 here is CASSRAWTSDEQFF. Written as DNA, the CDR3 is TGTGCTAGCAGCAGAGCGTGGACATCGGATGAGCAGTTCTTC.

The rearrangement uses TRBV5-5 and TRBJ1-2, with 10 bases identical to TRBD1. V trimming: 3 bases; J trimming: 11 bases; junction bases outside the gene matches: 16. Germline V lookup: CDR1 SGHKS, CDR2 YYEKEE (reference sequence). This CDR3 region has 16 residues. The CDR3 reads CASSSLGTGAYREYTF. In DNA form, the CDR3 reads TGTGCCAGCAGCTCGCTGGGGACAGGGGCCTACCGGGAGTACACCTTC.

The chain carries TRBV6-5 and TRBJ2-2, with 8 nucleotides matching TRBD1. From germline, CDR1 is MNHEY and CDR2 SVGAGI. The CDR3 has 14 amino acids. J was trimmed by 3 bases and V by 6 bases; bases with no gene match: 3. CDR3 bases: TGTGCCAGCAGCAGACAGGGGTACACCGGGGAGCTGTTTTTT. Its protein product is CASSRQGYTGELFF.

The chain couples TRBV18 to TRBJ1-1; the D gene is possibly TRBD1 (6 bases). Germline V gene lookup returns CDR1 KGHSH and CDR2 LQKENI. This CDR3 spans 18 amino acids. V lost 3 bases and J lost 2, with 22 bases in between. Written as DNA, the CDR3 is TGTGCCAGCTCACCCTTTCGGGACAACCGTGGGGTAAACACTGAAGCTTTCTTT. It is translated as CASSPFRDNRGVNTEAFF. Combining the CDR3 with reference TRBV18 and TRBJ1-1 gives the whole variable domain NAGVMQNPRHLVRRRGQEARLRCSPMKGHSHVYWYRQLPEEGLKFMVYLQKENIIDESGMPKERFSAEFPKEGPSILRIQQVVRGDSAAYFCASSPFRDNRGVNTEAFFGQGTRLTVV.

V is TRBV7-6 and J is TRBJ2-5; the D gene is possibly TRBD2 (5 bases). Germline V lookup: CDR1 SGHVS, CDR2 FNYEAQ. The CDR3 loop spans 14 amino acids. Trimming took 1 base from V and 3 from J, leaving 9 bases between them. The CDR3 DNA reads as TGTGCCAGCAGCTTAGGTTGGGGAGAAGAGACCCAGTACTTC. Its translation is CASSLGWGEETQYF. Filled out from reference TRBV7-6 and TRBJ2-5, the complete variable domain reads GAGVSQSPRYKVTKRGQDVALRCDPISGHVSLYWYRQALGQGPEFLTYFNYEAQQDKSGLPNDRFSAERPEGSISTLTIQRTEQRDSAMYRCASSLGWGEETQYFGPGTRLLVL.

The J gene is TRBJ2-5, the V gene TRBV6-6, with 8 bases lining up with TRBD1. With V trimmed by 1 base and J by 5 bases, 9 bases remained unmatched. This CDR3 region has 16 residues. The germline gives CDR1 MNHNY, CDR2 SVGAGI (reference sequence). The CDR3 loop is CASSYLGQGMGETQYF. The CDR3 coding sequence is TGTGCCAGCAGTTACTTAGGACAGGGAATGGGGGAGACCCAGTACTTC.

The rearrangement uses TRBV28 and TRBJ1-6, with 9 positions matching TRBD1. With 6 bases clipped from V and 0 bases from J, the junction kept 3 bases outside the gene matches. The germline V gene encodes CDR1 MDHEN and CDR2 SYDVKM. CDR3 length: 16 amino acids. The CDR3 region is CASRLTGGSYNSPLHF. CDR3 bases: TGTGCCAGCAGGTTGACAGGGGGCTCCTATAATTCACCCCTCCACTTT.

The gene calls are TRBV6-1 and TRBJ2-5; no clear D. The V end was cut by 3 bases, the J end by 5 bases, with 7 bases between. The CDR3 runs to 12 residues. The germline gives CDR1 MNHNS, CDR2 SASEGT. This CDR3 reads CASSDLLETQYF. The DNA for the CDR3 is TGTGCCAGCAGTGATCTACTGGAGACCCAGTACTTC.

The chain is built from TRBV21-1 and TRBJ1-4. TRBV21-1 is a documented pseudogene. This CDR3 comprises 12 residues. DNA for the CDR3: TGTGCCAGCGCGGCGGGGGTTGAAAAACTGTTTTTT. This sequence encodes CASAAGVEKLFF.

The J gene is TRBJ2-5, the V gene TRBV5-1; D gene ambiguous. Germline V gives CDR1 SGHRS, CDR2 YFSETQ. CDR3 size: 13 residues. Trimming cost V 3 bases and J 5 bases, with 11 bases left between them. The CDR3 loop is CASSWVTGETQYF. DNA for the CDR3: TGCGCCAGCAGCTGGGTGACTGGGGAGACCCAGTACTTC.

The V call is TRBV7-9, the J call TRBJ1-1; 7 bases are shared with TRBD1. Looked up from germline, CDR1 is SEHNR and CDR2 is FQNEAQ (reference sequence). V shed 1 base, J shed 2 bases, and the junction held 10 bases outside the gene matches. This CDR3 contains 17 residues. The CDR3 region has the DNA TGTGCCAGCAGCTTAGAAAACTGGGACAGTTTAAACACTGAAGCTTTCTTT. Translated, it gives CASSLENWDSLNTEAFF.

The chain couples TRBV7-2 to TRBJ2-1; 7 bases line up with TRBD2. With V trimmed by 6 bases and J by 15 bases, 11 bases remained unmatched. The CDR3 loop spans 12 amino acids. CDR1 is SGHTA, CDR2 FQGNSA, per germline. The CDR3 DNA reads as TGTGCCAGCAGTTTCGCACTACTAGCGCCGTTCTTC. Amino acids: CASSFALLAPFF.

The chain carries TRBV2 and TRBJ2-7; D may be TRBD2 (5 bases). The CDR3 runs 17 residues. Germline V gene data show CDR1 as SNHLY and CDR2 as FYNNEI. V lost 1 base to trimming and J lost 7 bases, with 23 bases between them. CDR3 nucleotides: TGTGCCAGCAGTGAAGGGGGTAGGCAGTGGGGTTCGGGGGAGCAGTACTTC. Translation gives CASSEGGRQWGSGEQYF.

The chain carries TRBV7-2 and TRBJ1-1, with D hard to call. This CDR3 contains 13 residues. Germline CDR1 reads SGHTA; CDR2 reads FQGNSA. The V gene lost 1 base and the J gene lost 7 bases, with 10 bases spanning the gap. CDR3 coding DNA: TGTGCCAGCAGCTTAGAACCCAGTCTTGAAGCTTTCTTT. It yields the protein CASSLEPSLEAFF.

This sequence joins TRBV7-3 and TRBJ1-6; 9 positions match TRBD1. The V and J ends lost 4 bases and 6 bases, in that order; junction bases with no gene match: 1. CDR3 length equals 14 residues. Germline lookup yields CDR1 SGHTA and CDR2 FQGTGA. The CDR3 DNA reads TGTGCCAGCAGCTACAGGGGGCTTAATTCACCCCTCCACTTT. Amino acid sequence: CASSYRGLNSPLHF.

The chain carries TRBV5-1 and TRBJ1-4; D may be TRBD1 (6 bases). Trimming removed 7 bases from V and 6 bases from J, with 13 bases in between. In germline, CDR1 is SGHRS, CDR2 YFSETQ. This CDR3 is built from 13 residues. The CDR3 region is CASARGSDEKLFF. The CDR3, as DNA: TGCGCCAGCGCGAGGGGGTCCGATGAAAAACTGTTTTTT. The full variable domain, rest sourced from reference TRBV5-1 and TRBJ1-4, is KAGVTQTPRYLIKTRGQQVTLSCSPISGHRSVSWYQQTPGQGLQFLFEYFSETQRNKGNFPGRFSGRQFSNSRSEMNVSTLELGDSALYLCASARGSDEKLFFGSGTQLSVL.

This clone was recorded once. This rearrangement joins TRBV7-3 to TRBJ2-2; TRBD1 matches at 8 bases. Germline V lookup: CDR1 SGHTA, CDR2 FQGTGA. The CDR3 sequence is 15 residues long. With V trimmed by 6 bases and J by 3 bases, 6 bases remained unmatched. The CDR3 reads CASSSDRGDTGELFF. DNA of the CDR3: TGTGCCAGCAGTAGCGACAGGGGCGACACCGGGGAGCTGTTTTTT.

The chain carries TRBV11-3 and TRBJ2-7, with TRBD2 as a possible D gene (5 bases). Germline CDR1 reads SGHNT; CDR2 reads YENEEA. Trimming took off 5 bases at V and 2 bases at J, with 16 bases between the two ends. The CDR3 extends over 15 amino acids. The CDR3 DNA follows: TGTGCCAGCAGCGGGAGACGGACCGATACCTACGAGCAGTACTTC. The encoded protein is CASSGRRTDTYEQYF. The whole variable domain, filled in from reference TRBV11-3 and TRBJ2-7, reads EAGVVQSPRYKIIEKKQPVAFWCNPISGHNTLYWYLQNLGQGPELLIRYENEEAVDDSQLPKDRFSAERLKGVDSTLKIQPAELGDSAVYLCASSGRRTDTYEQYFGPGTRLTVT.

The rearrangement links TRBV19 to TRBJ2-3; 12 positions agree with TRBD2. V was clipped by 3 bases and J by 4 bases; unmatched bases: 5. Germline CDR1 is LNHDA and CDR2 is SQIVND (reference sequence). The CDR3 has 16 residues. For the CDR3, the DNA is TGTGCCAGTAGTATCCTCAGGACTAGCGGGGCAGATACGCAGTATTTT. Translated, it gives CASSILRTSGADTQYF.

This sequence joins TRBV2 and TRBJ1-2; 7 positions match TRBD1. The CDR3 is 14 residues long. J gave up 8 bases and V 6 bases, and 12 bases lay outside the gene matches. CDR1 SNHLY and CDR2 FYNNEI come from the germline V gene. CDR3 in DNA: TGTGCCAGCAGCGAAATTCAGGGGGATGGAGGCTACACCTTC. This codes for CASSEIQGDGGYTF. Variable domain in full (rest from reference TRBV2 and TRBJ1-2): EPEVTQTPSHQVTQMGQEVILRCVPISNHLYFYWYRQILGQKVEFLVSFYNNEISEKSEIFDDQFSVERPDGSNFTLKIRSTKLEDSAMYFCASSEIQGDGGYTFGSGTRLTVV.

The rearrangement joins TRBV30 to TRBJ2-1; tentatively, D is TRBD2 (5 bases). The length of the CDR3 is 13 residues. V dropped 7 bases and J dropped 5 bases, with 15 bases sitting between them. Germline CDR1 is GTSNPN and CDR2 is SVGIG (reference sequence). CDR3 residues: CASSSGFDNEQFF. The CDR3 bases are TGTGCCTCGTCAAGCGGATTCGACAATGAGCAGTTCTTC.

This rearrangement joins TRBV25-1 to TRBJ2-5, with a weak D call TRBD1 (5 bases). Trimming took off 5 bases at V and 3 bases at J, with 16 bases between the two ends. CDR1 and CDR2 (germline): MGHDK, SYGVNS. CDR3 length: 15 residues. CDR3 sequence reads: CASSIVGVLEETQYF. CDR3 sequence (DNA): TGTGCCAGCAGTATTGTAGGGGTCCTAGAAGAGACCCAGTACTTC.